The 10 T cell receptor beta chains in this list originate from one sample, sequenced in a study of blood T cell repertoires in COVID-19. Clones were read by immunoSEQ multiplex PCR, and TCRdb kept only the in-frame ones, dropping some. Among approximately 250,000 clones, roughly 79% were seen once, and the ten largest hold approximately 16%. The sample comprised PBMCs or T cells enriched from blood (not recorded which). The source of these receptors is a man in his forties or fifties who had recovered from COVID-19.

The chain couples TRBV19 to TRBJ1-1; D unresolved. The CDR3 spans 16 residues. Germline lookup yields CDR1 LNHDA and CDR2 SQIVND (reference sequence). V shed 4 bases and J shed 1 base, with 16 bases lying between them. CDR3 DNA: TGTGCCAGTAGTAAAATCGGGGAGGGCAAGAACACTGAAGCTTTCTTT. This gives the protein CASSKIGEGKNTEAFF.

The chain couples TRBV5-1 to TRBJ2-3; possibly TRBD2 for D (6 bases). Trimming pared 3 bases from V and 2 bases from J, leaving 10 bases between. The CDR3 totals 14 residues. The germline gives CDR1 SGHRS, CDR2 YFSETQ. The CDR3 protein is CASSSRTTTDTQYF. The CDR3 nucleotides read TGCGCCAGCAGCTCAAGGACTACCACAGATACGCAGTATTTT.

The rearrangement uses TRBV5-6 and TRBJ1-2; TRBD1 agrees at 7 bases. The germline V gene encodes CDR1 SGHDT and CDR2 YYEEEE. The CDR3 has 16 amino acids. Trimming took 5 bases from V and 1 from J; bases not matched to a gene: 11. CDR3 coding DNA: TGTGCCAGCAGACGGACAGGAGGTGGGGGTAACTATGGCTACACCTTC. This encodes CASRRTGGGGNYGYTF.

The chain couples TRBV19 to TRBJ1-6, with D uncertain. The CDR3 length is 13 residues. V lost 3 bases, J lost 7 bases, and 7 bases lay in between. Germline V gene data show CDR1 as LNHDA and CDR2 as SQIVND (reference sequence). CDR3 region: CASSIGPNSPLHF. CDR3 DNA: TGTGCCAGTAGTATTGGCCCCAATTCACCCCTCCACTTT.

J is TRBJ1-4 and V is TRBV24-1; D unresolved. Trimming cost V 4 bases and J 10 bases, with 12 bases left between them. Germline V gives CDR1 KGHDR, CDR2 SFDVKD. The CDR3 is 13 residues long. The CDR3 protein is CATSEAGVGKLFF. CDR3 DNA sequence: TGTGCCACCAGTGAGGCCGGGGTCGGAAAACTGTTTTTT.

J is TRBJ2-3 and V is TRBV5-1; D is perhaps TRBD1 (6 bases). V lost 3 bases to trimming and J lost 2 bases, with 13 bases between them. The CDR3 totals 15 residues. The V gene's germline CDR1 is SGHRS and CDR2 YFSETQ. In DNA form, the CDR3 reads TGCGCCAGCAGCTCAGTACAGGGATACACAGATACGCAGTATTTT. It specifies CASSSVQGYTDTQYF.

The V gene is TRBV27, the J gene TRBJ1-1, with D hard to call. Trimming took 10 bases from V and 4 from J, leaving 13 bases between them. The CDR3 is 12 residues long. Germline V gives CDR1 MNHEY, CDR2 SMNVEV (reference sequence). CDR3 DNA: TGTGCCACCTCAACCCCGGGCACTGAAGCTTTCTTT. Its protein is CATSTPGTEAFF.

The chain has TRBV4-2 and TRBJ1-2, with 11 bases identical to TRBD1. V shed 0 bases, J shed 8 bases, and the junction held 17 bases outside the gene matches. The CDR3 totals 19 residues. Looked up from germline, CDR1 is LGHNA and CDR2 is YNFKEQ. The CDR3 nucleotides are TGTGCCAGCAGCCAAGATCCCGGGACAGGGGGGGTGAGTGCGAGCGGCTACACCTTC. Residues: CASSQDPGTGGVSASGYTF.

The chain couples TRBV19 to TRBJ1-1; D is uncertain. This CDR3 has 13 residues. With 6 bases removed from V and 1 base from J, the gap between germline ends came to 9 bases. The germline V gene has CDR1 LNHDA and CDR2 SQIVND (reference sequence). The CDR3, as DNA: TGTGCCAGTAGCCCACCGGGGAACACTGAAGCTTTCTTT. Protein product: CASSPPGNTEAFF.

This rearrangement joins TRBV3-1 (or the pseudogene TRBV3-2) to TRBJ2-1, with a possible D match to TRBD2 (5 bases). Trimming took 7 bases from V and 8 from J, leaving 9 bases between them. Germline V gene sequence: CDR1 LGHDT, CDR2 YNNKEL (reference sequence). The CDR3 sequence is 11 residues long. The CDR3: CASTSLDEQFF. DNA of the CDR3: TGTGCCAGCACTAGCTTGGATGAGCAGTTCTTC.